Shown below are 10 T cell receptor beta chains from a single sample sequenced in a study of control samples from healthy donors and cancer patients. Assay: immunoSEQ multiplex PCR; the TCRdb copy retains only in-frame clones and omits some. The sample lists some 57,000 clones, nearly 96% occurring once. Material: blood. These receptors were collected from a woman in her 30s in good health.

This clone was found a few times. This sequence joins TRBV28 and TRBJ2-5; no firm D call. Trimming shortened V by 3 bases and J by 2 bases, and 7 bases separated the two germline ends. Germline values: CDR1 MDHEN, CDR2 SYDVKM. The CDR3 totals 13 residues. This chain's CDR3 is CASSFGLQETQYF. The CDR3 DNA reads as TGTGCCAGCAGTTTCGGATTACAAGAGACCCAGTACTTC. The entire variable domain, with the rest obtained from reference TRBV28 and TRBJ2-5, is as follows: DVKVTQSSRYLVKRTGEKVFLECVQDMDHENMFWYRQDPGLGLRLIYFSYDVKMKEKGDIPEGYSVSREKKERFSLILESASTNQTSMYLCASSFGLQETQYFGPGTRLLVL.

The chain combines TRBV18 with TRBJ2-6; D is possibly TRBD2 (6 bases). This CDR3 comprises 17 residues. Germline V gene sequence: CDR1 KGHSH, CDR2 LQKENI. V shed 3 bases and J shed 2 bases, with 14 bases lying between them. CDR3 coding DNA: TGTGCCAGCTCACCTCTCGGGGGAACTACTGGGGCCAACGTCCTGACTTTC. This translates into CASSPLGGTTGANVLTF.

V and J are TRBV7-2 and TRBJ2-7; D might be TRBD2 (6 bases). The CDR3 spans 15 residues. The germline V gene encodes CDR1 SGHTA and CDR2 FQGNSA. Trimming took off 1 base at V and 0 bases at J, with 10 bases between the two ends. CDR3 in amino acids: CASSLGGTPSYEQYF. CDR3 nucleotides: TGTGCCAGCAGCTTAGGGGGGACTCCCTCCTACGAGCAGTACTTC.

This chain joins TRBV20-1 and TRBJ2-1, with 7 bases matching TRBD2. V was pared by 3 bases and J by 8 bases, with 16 bases of the junction left unmatched. The CDR3 consists of 16 residues. The germline V gene has CDR1 DFQATT and CDR2 SNEGSKA (reference sequence). CDR3 sequence: CSASPTSGREKHEQFF. The CDR3 nucleotides are TGCAGTGCTAGTCCCACGTCTGGGCGGGAGAAGCATGAGCAGTTCTTC.

This clone appeared a single time. The gene calls are TRBV19 and TRBJ2-7; 9 nucleotides line up with TRBD2. Unmatched junction bases numbered 1, after V lost 1 base and J lost 3 bases. The germline CDR1 and CDR2 sequences are LNHDA and SQIVND (reference sequence). The CDR3 length is 14 residues. Here the CDR3 reads CASSIGSGSYEQYF. For the CDR3, the DNA is TGTGCCAGTAGTATAGGTAGCGGGAGCTACGAGCAGTACTTC.

This clone has just a few counts. This sequence joins TRBV30 and TRBJ2-7, with 7 bases aligning to TRBD2. The CDR3 is 13 residues long. With 2 bases clipped from V and 6 bases from J, the junction kept 7 bases outside the gene matches. The germline CDR1 and CDR2 sequences are GTSNPN and SVGIG (reference sequence). CDR3 sequence reads: CAWSNGDYREQYF. Here the CDR3 DNA reads TGTGCCTGGAGTAACGGGGACTACCGCGAGCAGTACTTC.

The chain uses TRBV28 and TRBJ2-7, with TRBD2 as a possible D gene (5 bases). The germline CDR1 and CDR2 sequences are MDHEN and SYDVKM. The CDR3 loop spans 15 amino acids. V dropped 10 bases and J dropped 2 bases, with 21 bases sitting between them. The CDR3 loop is CATTGYNSVPYEQYF. The CDR3 DNA follows: TGTGCCACCACGGGGTATAACAGCGTCCCCTACGAGCAGTACTTC.

This rearrangement joins TRBV11-2 to TRBJ1-2; D gene uncertain. Between the trimmed V and J ends, which lost 1 base and 4 bases, there was a span of 7 bases. CDR1 SGHAT and CDR2 FQNNGV come from the germline V gene. The CDR3 totals 13 residues. CDR3 sequence: CASSLGRSYGYTF. In DNA, the CDR3 is TGTGCCAGCAGCTTAGGGCGCAGCTATGGCTACACCTTC.

V usage is TRBV5-6 and J usage is TRBJ2-1; D not resolved. The CDR3 is 14 amino acids. CDR1 is SGHDT and CDR2 is YYEEEE in the germline V gene. V lost 4 bases, J lost 5 bases, and 13 bases lay in between. CDR3 amino acids: CASSIPLTNNEQFF. The CDR3 coding sequence is TGTGCCAGCAGCATCCCATTAACCAACAATGAGCAGTTCTTC.

This clone appeared once. The genes are TRBV9 and TRBJ2-7; D is perhaps TRBD1 (6 bases). Per the germline V gene, CDR1 is SGDLS and CDR2 is YYNGEE. CDR3 length: 14 amino acids. Trimming pared 3 bases from V and 7 bases from J, leaving 17 bases between. The CDR3 region is CASSDTGSYGEQYF. DNA of the CDR3: TGTGCCAGCAGCGATACAGGGTCGTATGGGGAGCAGTACTTC. Complete variable domain (other parts from reference TRBV9 and TRBJ2-7): DSGVTQTPKHLITATGQRVTLRCSPRSGDLSVYWYQQSLDQGLQFLIQYYNGEERAKGNILERFSAQQFPDLHSELNLSSLELGDSALYFCASSDTGSYGEQYFGPGTRLTVT.